What follows are 9 T cell receptor beta chains derived from one specimen sequenced in a study of cytomegalovirus exposure and HLA in healthy donors. The PCR had 60 Vbeta and 13 Jbeta primers. The method was immunoSEQ multiplex PCR; TCRdb's version includes in-frame clones alone and lacks a portion of them. This sample's table has about 130,000 clones. What was sequenced was PBMCs. The receptors come from a middle-aged woman in good health and CMV-seropositive.

J is TRBJ2-1 and V is TRBV11-3, with TRBD2 matching 7 bases. Germline V CDR1 and CDR2: SGHNT, YENEEA. V dropped 1 base and J dropped 5; count of bases not matched to a gene: 8. The CDR3 is 16 residues long. As DNA, the CDR3 is TGTGCCAGCAGCTTAGGGAGTGCGGGAGCCAACAATGAGCAGTTCTTC. Translated: CASSLGSAGANNEQFF.

This sequence joins TRBV27 and TRBJ2-1, with D perhaps TRBD2 (5 bases). With 7 bases removed from V and 6 bases from J, the gap between germline ends came to 10 bases. The germline gives CDR1 MNHEY, CDR2 SMNVEV (reference sequence). This CDR3 has 12 amino acids. The DNA of the CDR3 is TGTGCCAGCAAAAGGACTCCCAATGAGCAGTTCTTC. Its protein is CASKRTPNEQFF.

The chain has TRBV19 and TRBJ1-4; the D gene is possibly TRBD1 (5 bases). The V gene lost 3 bases and the J gene lost 8 bases, with 10 bases spanning the gap. The CDR3 extends over 13 amino acids. Germline V lookup: CDR1 LNHDA, CDR2 SQIVND (reference sequence). As DNA, the CDR3 is TGTGCCAGTAGTATCAGGCCAGGGGAAAAACTGTTTTTT. Amino acid sequence: CASSIRPGEKLFF.

The chain has TRBV5-1 and TRBJ2-6; D unclear. Trimming stripped 0 bases from V and 1 base from J, with 5 bases between. This CDR3 has 15 residues. Germline loops: CDR1 SGHRS, CDR2 YFSETQ. The CDR3 DNA is TGCGCCAGCAGCTTGGTAGAATCTGGGGCCAACGTCCTGACTTTC. This translates into CASSLVESGANVLTF.

The chain uses TRBV6-5 and TRBJ2-7, with a tentative D call TRBD1 (5 bases). The CDR3 is 12 amino acids. Germline V CDR1 and CDR2: MNHEY, SVGAGI. The germline V and J ends were trimmed by 6 bases and 6 bases, with 12 bases remaining between them. CDR3: CASSLGQGEQYF. The CDR3 nucleotides are TGTGCCAGCAGCCTGGGCCAGGGCGAGCAGTACTTC.

The chain carries TRBV7-2 and TRBJ2-7; D is perhaps TRBD2 (5 bases). The V gene's germline CDR1 is SGHTA and CDR2 FQGNSA. The length of the CDR3 is 14 residues. Trimming removed 0 bases from V and 4 bases from J, with 10 bases in between. The CDR3 is CASSLALTGYEQYF. In DNA form, the CDR3 reads TGTGCCAGCAGCTTAGCGCTAACGGGATACGAGCAGTACTTC.

V and J are TRBV28 and TRBJ2-7; 15 positions match TRBD2. This CDR3 contains 14 residues. The trim removed 6 bases at V and 9 bases at J, leaving 6 bases unmatched. The germline CDR1 and CDR2 sequences are MDHEN and SYDVKM. CDR3 DNA: TGTGCCAGCAGAAGGACTAGCGGGAGGGCAGGGCAGTACTTC. Translated: CASRRTSGRAGQYF.

In DNA, the CDR3 is TGCAGCGTTGTAGCGGGAGGGTCCTACGAGCAGTACTTC. It translates to CSVVAGGSYEQYF. The V and J genes are TRBV29-1 and TRBJ2-7; 11 bases agree with TRBD2. V lost 4 bases and J lost 1; bases outside the gene matches: 0. Germline V lookup: CDR1 SQVTM, CDR2 ANQGSEA. The CDR3 has 13 residues.

J is TRBJ2-1 and V is TRBV10-3, with D maybe TRBD2 (6 bases). Germline assignment: CDR1 ENHRY and CDR2 SYGVKD. Trimming took off 8 bases at V and 5 bases at J, with 16 bases between the two ends. This CDR3 contains 14 residues. CDR3 DNA: TGTGCCATCTCCGACCGGGACTTTAACAATGAGCAGTTCTTC. This sequence encodes CAISDRDFNNEQFF.